The present TCR beta chain was sequenced within a study of T-cell reconstitution after alpha-beta-depleted transplantation in children. For TCRbeta, the library was prepared with unique molecular identifiers. TCRdb recomputed calls from the PCR reads with MiXCR, one row per CDR3 protein. The data hold about half a million distinct CDR3 sequences, with 12% observed a single time. There are 15 residues in the CDR3. CDR1 SGHRS and CDR2 YFSETQ come from the germline V gene. J gave up 6 bases and V 0 bases, and 5 bases lay outside the gene matches. This clonotype was seen at least ten times. The V call is TRBV5-1, the J call TRBJ2-5; TRBD2 matches at 10 bases. The clonotype was recovered from a human donor who donated a stem cell graft to a child with combined immunodeficiency. Here the sequenced sample was PBMCs from the stem cell graft donor, taken from the stem cell graft. The CDR3 nucleotides are TGCGCCAGCAGCTTGGGGCTAGCGGGAGAGAAGACCCAGTACTTC. Residues: CASSLGLAGEKTQYF. Full variable domain (outside the CDR3, taken from reference TRBV5-1 and TRBJ2-5): KAGVTQTPRYLIKTRGQQVTLSCSPISGHRSVSWYQQTPGQGLQFLFEYFSETQRNKGNFPGRFSGRQFSNSRSEMNVSTLELGDSALYLCASSLGLAGEKTQYFGPGTRLLVL.